This entry is about one TCR beta chain. The antigen remains undetermined. Molecular identifiers with 6-nucleotide sample barcodes were added during cDNA synthesis via template switching. TCRdb reprocessed the 5' RACE reads, with one entry per CDR3 protein and no DNA. Across some 200,000 distinct CDR3 sequences, the top ten clones capture approximately 1.5% of the sample. These data are taken from a study of monozygotic twins with inflammatory bowel disease. Overall study results and limits: It was observed that concordant and discordant twins did not differ in repertoire similarity, possibly given limited power. Patient repertoires may carry noise from differing immunosuppressive treatments.

The CDR3 extends over 14 amino acids. Germline lookup yields CDR1 SGHTA and CDR2 FQGTGA. Blood samples measuring roughly 2.6 ml were taken per donor. Material: blood. The sequence came from a human donor with ulcerative colitis or Crohn's disease, or a healthy co-twin of an affected twin (not recorded which). This rearrangement joins TRBV7-3 to TRBJ2-1; lacking DNA, the TRBD1 call made by TCRdb goes unchecked. CDR3 residues: CASSLLRGSNEQFF.